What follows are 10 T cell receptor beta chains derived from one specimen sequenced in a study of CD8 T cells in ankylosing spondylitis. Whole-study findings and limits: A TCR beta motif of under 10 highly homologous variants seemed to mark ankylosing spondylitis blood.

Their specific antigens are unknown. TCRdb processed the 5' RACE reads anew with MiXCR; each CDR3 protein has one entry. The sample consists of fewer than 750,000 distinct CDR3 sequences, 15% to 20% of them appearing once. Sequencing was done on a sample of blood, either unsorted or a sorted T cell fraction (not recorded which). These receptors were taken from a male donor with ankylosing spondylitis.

CDR3 sequence (DNA): TGCGCCAGCAGCTTGGTGGAGGGCGGCGAGCAGTACTTC. Its protein is CASSLVEGGEQYF. This chain uses TRBV5-1 with TRBJ2-7; TRBD2 is a possible D gene (6 bases). CDR3 length: 13 amino acids. Deletions cut 0 bases from V and 6 bases from J, with 10 bases between. The germline V gene has CDR1 SGHRS and CDR2 YFSETQ.

CDR3 in DNA: TGTGCCACCAGTGATGGACTAGTAATTGAGCAGTTCTTC. Its protein is CATSDGLVIEQFF. The gene calls are TRBV24-1 and TRBJ2-1; 7 positions match TRBD2. The CDR3 is 13 residues long. Unmatched junction bases numbered 4, after V lost 3 bases and J lost 9 bases. CDR1 KGHDR and CDR2 SFDVKD come from the germline V gene.

The CDR3 sequence is CASSPIGPGLAPSGANVLTF. The CDR3 DNA follows: TGTGCCAGCTCACCAATAGGACCGGGACTAGCTCCTTCTGGGGCCAACGTCCTGACTTTC. The V call is TRBV18, the J call TRBJ2-6; 9 nucleotides line up with TRBD2. CDR3 length: 20 amino acids. The V gene's germline CDR1 is KGHSH and CDR2 LQKENI. Trimming at V came to 2 bases and at J to 1 base, leaving 12 bases not matched to a gene.

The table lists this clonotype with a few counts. CDR3 in DNA: TGCGCCAGCCACCCGAGGGAGTCTCTAGCCAAAAACATTCAGTACTTC. Residues: CASHPRESLAKNIQYF. J is TRBJ2-4 and V is TRBV5-1; weak D call: TRBD2 (5 bases). This CDR3 has 16 residues. With 7 bases removed from V and 0 bases from J, the gap between germline ends came to 17 bases. Germline-derived CDR1 and CDR2 are SGHRS and YFSETQ.

The CDR3, as DNA: TGTGCCAGCAGCCTACGGATAGGCGATGGGGAGACCCAGTACTTC. It translates to CASSLRIGDGETQYF. The chain couples TRBV7-2 to TRBJ2-5; D is undetermined. The CDR3 has 15 residues. Germline values: CDR1 SGHTA, CDR2 FQGNSA. Trimming stripped 5 bases from V and 5 bases from J, with 18 bases between.

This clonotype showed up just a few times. The CDR3 protein is CASKLGQSNTEAFF. CDR3 bases: TGTGCCAGTAAGCTCGGACAGTCGAACACTGAAGCTTTCTTT. The chain joins TRBV19 to TRBJ1-1; tentatively, D is TRBD1 (6 bases). V lost 7 bases and J 1 base, leaving 13 bases between the germline ends. The germline CDR1 and CDR2 sequences are LNHDA and SQIVND (reference sequence). This CDR3 has 14 residues.

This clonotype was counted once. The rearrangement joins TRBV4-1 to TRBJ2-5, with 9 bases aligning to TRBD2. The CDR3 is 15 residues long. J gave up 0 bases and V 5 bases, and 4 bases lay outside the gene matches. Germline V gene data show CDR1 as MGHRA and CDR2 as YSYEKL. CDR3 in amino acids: CASSIAGAYQETQYF. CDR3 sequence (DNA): TGCGCCAGCAGCATAGCGGGGGCCTACCAAGAGACCCAGTACTTC.

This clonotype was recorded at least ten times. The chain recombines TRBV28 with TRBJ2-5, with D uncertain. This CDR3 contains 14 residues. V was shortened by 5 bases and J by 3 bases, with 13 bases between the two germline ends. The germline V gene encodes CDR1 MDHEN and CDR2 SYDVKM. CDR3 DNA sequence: TGTGCCAGCAGTCCTCTGCCCGTAGAAGAGACCCAGTACTTC. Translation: CASSPLPVEETQYF.

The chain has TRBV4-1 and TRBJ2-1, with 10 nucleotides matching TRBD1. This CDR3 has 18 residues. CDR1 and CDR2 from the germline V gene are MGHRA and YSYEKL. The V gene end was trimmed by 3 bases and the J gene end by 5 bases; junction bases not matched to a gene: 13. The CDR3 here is CASSHPLAGTGENNEQFF. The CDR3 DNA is TGCGCCAGCAGCCACCCTCTAGCCGGGACAGGGGAAAACAATGAGCAGTTCTTC.

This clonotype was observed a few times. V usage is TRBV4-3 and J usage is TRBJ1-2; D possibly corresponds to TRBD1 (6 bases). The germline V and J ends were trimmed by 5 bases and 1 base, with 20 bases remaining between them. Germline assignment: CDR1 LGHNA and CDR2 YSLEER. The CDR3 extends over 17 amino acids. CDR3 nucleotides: TGCGCCAGCAGCTTTCCCGGGTTGGGACAACTTAACTATGGCTACACCTTC. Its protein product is CASSFPGLGQLNYGYTF.